A single sample is the source of the 17 T cell receptor beta chains below, sequenced in a study of T cell responses to AZD1222 COVID-19 vaccine. Assay used: immunoSEQ multiplex PCR; TCRdb lists only in-frame clones, some missing. Here the sample spans roughly 150,000 clones, 85% to 95% being singletons. Specimen: peripheral blood, collected on day 0 of AZD1222 vaccination. Receptors were obtained from an adult in good health.

The chain links TRBV5-1 to TRBJ1-1; D is perhaps TRBD1 (6 bases). V shed 4 bases and J shed 1 base, with 11 bases lying between them. The length of the CDR3 is 14 residues. CDR1 SGHRS and CDR2 YFSETQ come from the germline V gene. The DNA for the CDR3 is TGCGCCAGCAGCCGAACAGGGACGAACACTGAAGCTTTCTTT. This sequence encodes CASSRTGTNTEAFF.

The chain uses TRBV4-1 and TRBJ1-2, with TRBD1 matching 9 bases. The CDR3 runs to 13 residues. CDR1 and CDR2 (germline): MGHRA, YSYEKL. V shed 5 bases and J 6 bases; nucleotides not matched to a gene: 4. DNA of the CDR3: TGCGCCAGCAGCGGAAGACAGGGGGATGGCTACACCTTC. This gives the protein CASSGRQGDGYTF.

The chain carries TRBV5-1 and TRBJ2-2; TRBD1 might be the D (5 bases). Germline V lookup: CDR1 SGHRS, CDR2 YFSETQ. The CDR3 loop spans 16 amino acids. The V gene lost 2 bases and the J gene lost 1 base, with 12 bases spanning the gap. Here the CDR3 DNA reads TGCGCCAGCAGCTTTGGGGCGCTCATGAACACCGGGGAGCTGTTTTTT. This translates into CASSFGALMNTGELFF.

The genes are TRBV19 and TRBJ1-2, with D perhaps matching TRBD1 (6 bases). The germline V gene encodes CDR1 LNHDA and CDR2 SQIVND (reference sequence). The CDR3 spans 13 residues. Trimming took 7 bases from V and 2 from J, leaving 11 bases between them. This CDR3 reads CASTSGQNYGYTF. CDR3 bases: TGTGCCAGTACCTCGGGACAAAACTATGGCTACACCTTC.

The chain recombines TRBV6-5 with TRBJ2-2, with 9 bases identical to TRBD2. The trim removed 7 bases at V and 8 bases at J, leaving 8 bases unmatched. Germline CDR1 MNHEY, CDR2 SVGAGI. This CDR3 contains 14 residues. The CDR3 DNA reads as TGTGCCAGCAAGAAGCGGGGGGTCTATGGGGAGCTGTTTTTT. Its translation is CASKKRGVYGELFF.

V is TRBV2 and J is TRBJ1-1, with D possibly being TRBD1 (5 bases). The CDR3 has 12 amino acids. V shed 3 bases and J shed 11 bases, with 13 bases lying between them. The germline gives CDR1 SNHLY, CDR2 FYNNEI. DNA for the CDR3: TGTGCCAGCAGTGACTACAGGAGGATGGCTTTCTTT. It translates to CASSDYRRMAFF.

This chain uses TRBV14 with TRBJ1-1; 7 positions agree with TRBD1. The junction had 8 bases not matched to a gene; V was cut back by 3 bases and J by 7 bases. The CDR3 has 14 amino acids. CDR1 and CDR2 (germline): SGHDN, FVKESK. CDR3 loop: CASSHLPTGVEAFF. The CDR3 coding sequence is TGTGCCAGCAGCCACCTACCTACAGGGGTTGAAGCTTTCTTT.

This sequence joins TRBV11-2 and TRBJ2-2; 11 nucleotides line up with TRBD2. The CDR3 covers 15 residues. Losses at the gene ends were 3 bases for V and 4 bases for J; bases not matched to a gene: 1. The germline V gene encodes CDR1 SGHAT and CDR2 FQNNGV. In DNA, the CDR3 is TGTGCCAGCAGCTTTAGCGGGGGGGCCACCGGGGAGCTGTTTTTT. Translating gives CASSFSGGATGELFF.

The chain links TRBV7-9 to TRBJ1-4; D is ambiguous. Trimming left V 7 bases short and J 0 bases short, with 0 bases between. The CDR3 extends over 11 amino acids. Germline V gives CDR1 SEHNR, CDR2 FQNEAQ (reference sequence). The CDR3 coding sequence is TGTGCCAGCACAACTAATGAAAAACTGTTTTTT. Its protein is CASTTNEKLFF.

The V gene is TRBV15, the J gene TRBJ2-7; 8 bases fit TRBD2. Germline assignment: CDR1 LNHNV and CDR2 YYDKDF (reference sequence). This CDR3 is built from 18 residues. The V segment lost 0 bases and the J segment 2 bases; nucleotides outside the gene matches: 12. CDR3 sequence reads: CATSRDGVGYGRAYEQYF. CDR3 sequence (DNA): TGTGCCACCAGCAGAGACGGTGTCGGGTACGGGAGGGCCTACGAGCAGTACTTC.

The chain couples TRBV27 to TRBJ2-1; the match to TRBD2 covers 15 bases. CDR1 and CDR2 from the germline V gene are MNHEY and SMNVEV (reference sequence). The CDR3 loop spans 19 amino acids. V lost 3 bases to trimming and J lost 7 bases; unmatched junction nucleotides: 13. The CDR3 DNA is TGTGCCAGCAGTTTGTGGGGACTAGCGGGAGGCCCTATCCCGAATGAGCAGTTCTTC. Its translation is CASSLWGLAGGPIPNEQFF.

The chain has TRBV7-9 and TRBJ2-5; 9 bases fit TRBD1. Looked up from germline, CDR1 is SEHNR and CDR2 is FQNEAQ (reference sequence). V lost 6 bases to trimming and J lost 4 bases; unmatched junction nucleotides: 15. The CDR3 covers 17 residues. The CDR3 DNA follows: TGTGCCAGCAGACCAAAATACGGGACAGGGATCGGAGAGACCCAGTACTTC. It encodes CASRPKYGTGIGETQYF.

This chain joins TRBV7-2 and TRBJ2-1, with D uncertain. The CDR3 runs to 17 residues. The V gene lost 4 bases and the J gene lost 4 bases, with 20 bases spanning the gap. Germline V gene sequence: CDR1 SGHTA, CDR2 FQGNSA. The CDR3 nucleotides read TGTGCCAGCAGCTCCCAGGTCGGGCAGTCAGCTTACAATGAGCAGTTCTTC. Residues: CASSSQVGQSAYNEQFF.

The chain joins TRBV6-6 to TRBJ1-5; D ambiguous. The CDR3 loop spans 14 amino acids. Per the germline V gene, CDR1 is MNHNY and CDR2 is SVGAGI (reference sequence). The V end lost 5 bases, the J end lost 0 bases, and 8 bases lay between the germline ends. The CDR3 DNA sequence: TGTGCCAGCAGTCGACGGTATAGCAATCAGCCCCAGCATTTT. Its translation is CASSRRYSNQPQHF.

The V gene is TRBV9, the J gene TRBJ2-3; possibly TRBD1 or TRBD2 for D (5 bases each). The V end lost 0 bases, the J end lost 0 bases, and 14 bases lay between the germline ends. Germline loops: CDR1 SGDLS, CDR2 YYNGEE. The length of the CDR3 is 17 residues. In nucleotides, the CDR3 is TGTGCCAGCAGCGTAGAGGGGAGTCTCGGTAGCACAGATACGCAGTATTTT. Protein: CASSVEGSLGSTDTQYF.

The chain joins TRBV5-4 to TRBJ1-1; D call uncertain. CDR3 length equals 15 residues. V lost 0 bases, J lost 3 bases, and 12 bases lay in between. Per germline, CDR1 SGHNT and CDR2 YYREEE (reference sequence). The CDR3 loop is CASSLDVRRDTEAFF. DNA of the CDR3: TGTGCCAGCAGCTTGGACGTCAGACGGGACACTGAAGCTTTCTTT.

V and J are TRBV5-1 and TRBJ2-4; TRBD1 agrees at 9 bases. Germline trimming cut 4 bases from V and 6 bases from J; bases unmatched to any gene: 8. This CDR3 has 15 residues. CDR1 is SGHRS and CDR2 is YFSETQ in the germline V gene. In DNA, the CDR3 is TGCGCCAGCAGCCCAGGACAGGGGAGGGGAAACATTCAGTACTTC. Its translation: CASSPGQGRGNIQYF.